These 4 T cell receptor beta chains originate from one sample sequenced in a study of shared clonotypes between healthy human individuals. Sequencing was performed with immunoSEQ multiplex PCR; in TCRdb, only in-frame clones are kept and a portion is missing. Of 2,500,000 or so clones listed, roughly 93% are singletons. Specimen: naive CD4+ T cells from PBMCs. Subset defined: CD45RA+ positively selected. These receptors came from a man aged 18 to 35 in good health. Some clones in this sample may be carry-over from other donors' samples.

CDR3 region: CASSKPGTGGNDRRGRQFF. In DNA form, the CDR3 reads TGTGCCAGCAGCAAACCCGGGACAGGGGGAAACGACCGTAGGGGGAGGCAGTTCTTC. The chain uses TRBV7-9 and TRBJ2-1, with 11 bases aligning to TRBD1. CDR3 length: 19 residues. The V segment lost 5 bases and the J segment 12 bases; nucleotides outside the gene matches: 24. CDR1 is SEHNR and CDR2 is FQNEAQ in the germline V gene (reference sequence).

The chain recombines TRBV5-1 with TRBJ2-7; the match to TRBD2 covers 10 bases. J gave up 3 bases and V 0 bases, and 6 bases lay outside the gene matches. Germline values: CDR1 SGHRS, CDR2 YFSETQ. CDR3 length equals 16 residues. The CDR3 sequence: CASSLVPSGSFYEQYF. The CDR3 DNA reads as TGCGCCAGCAGCTTGGTCCCTAGCGGGAGTTTCTACGAGCAGTACTTC. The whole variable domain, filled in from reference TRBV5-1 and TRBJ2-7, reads KAGVTQTPRYLIKTRGQQVTLSCSPISGHRSVSWYQQTPGQGLQFLFEYFSETQRNKGNFPGRFSGRQFSNSRSEMNVSTLELGDSALYLCASSLVPSGSFYEQYFGPGTRLTVT.

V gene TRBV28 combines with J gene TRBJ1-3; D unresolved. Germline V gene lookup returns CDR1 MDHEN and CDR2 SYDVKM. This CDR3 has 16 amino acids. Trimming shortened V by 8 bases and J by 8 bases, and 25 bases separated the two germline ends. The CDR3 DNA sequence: TGTGCCAGCTTCCCCCCGGGAACCACGACCGGGGACACCATATATTTT. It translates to CASFPPGTTTGDTIYF.

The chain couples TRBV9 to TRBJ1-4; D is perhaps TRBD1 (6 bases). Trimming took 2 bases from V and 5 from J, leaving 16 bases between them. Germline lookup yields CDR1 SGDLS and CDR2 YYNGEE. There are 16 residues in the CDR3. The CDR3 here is CASSVDPARGNEKLFF. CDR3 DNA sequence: TGTGCCAGCAGCGTGGACCCAGCAAGGGGGAATGAAAAACTGTTTTTT.